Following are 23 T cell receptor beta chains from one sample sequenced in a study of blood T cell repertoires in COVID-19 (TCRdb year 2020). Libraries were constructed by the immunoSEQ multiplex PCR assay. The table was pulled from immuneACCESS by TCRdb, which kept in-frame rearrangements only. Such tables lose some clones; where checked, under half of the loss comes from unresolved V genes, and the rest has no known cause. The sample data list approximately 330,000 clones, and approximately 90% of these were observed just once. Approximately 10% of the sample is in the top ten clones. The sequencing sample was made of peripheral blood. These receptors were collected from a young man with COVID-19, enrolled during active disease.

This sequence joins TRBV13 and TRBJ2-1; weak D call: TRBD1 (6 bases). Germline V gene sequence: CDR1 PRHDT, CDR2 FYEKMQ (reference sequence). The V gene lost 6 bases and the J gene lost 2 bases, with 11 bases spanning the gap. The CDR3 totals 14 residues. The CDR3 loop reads CASRAGTPYNEQFF. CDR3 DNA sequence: TGTGCCAGCAGGGCCGGGACACCCTACAATGAGCAGTTCTTC.

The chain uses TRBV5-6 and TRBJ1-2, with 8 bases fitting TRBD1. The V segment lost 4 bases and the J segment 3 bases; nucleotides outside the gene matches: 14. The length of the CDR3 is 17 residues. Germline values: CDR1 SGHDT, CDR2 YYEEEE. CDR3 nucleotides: TGTGCCAGCAGCCAGGGACAGGAATGGGTGGTTTACTATGGCTACACCTTC. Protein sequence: CASSQGQEWVVYYGYTF.

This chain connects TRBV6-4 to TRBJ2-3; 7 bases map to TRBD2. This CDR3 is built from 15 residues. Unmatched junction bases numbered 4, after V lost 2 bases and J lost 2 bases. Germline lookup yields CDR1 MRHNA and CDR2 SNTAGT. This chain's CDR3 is CASSDRGDATDTQYF. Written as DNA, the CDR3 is TGTGCCAGCAGTGACCGGGGGGATGCCACAGATACGCAGTATTTT.

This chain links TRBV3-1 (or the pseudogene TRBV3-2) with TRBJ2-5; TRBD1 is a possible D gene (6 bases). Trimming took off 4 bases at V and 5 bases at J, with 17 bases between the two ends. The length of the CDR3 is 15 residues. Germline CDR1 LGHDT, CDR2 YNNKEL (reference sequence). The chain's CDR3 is CASSRRNTGWETQYF. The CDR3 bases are TGTGCCAGCAGCCGGAGGAACACAGGGTGGGAGACCCAGTACTTC.

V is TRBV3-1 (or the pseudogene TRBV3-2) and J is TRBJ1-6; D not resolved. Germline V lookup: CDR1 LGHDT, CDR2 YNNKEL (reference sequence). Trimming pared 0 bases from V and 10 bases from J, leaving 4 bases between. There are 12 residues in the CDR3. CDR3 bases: TGTGCCAGCAGCCAAGACTTGTCACCCCTCCACTTT. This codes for CASSQDLSPLHF.

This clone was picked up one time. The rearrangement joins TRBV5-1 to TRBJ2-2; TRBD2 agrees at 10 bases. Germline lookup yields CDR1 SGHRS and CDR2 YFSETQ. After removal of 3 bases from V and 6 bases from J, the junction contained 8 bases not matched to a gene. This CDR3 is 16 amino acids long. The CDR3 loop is CASSSAGGLRPGELFF. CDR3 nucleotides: TGCGCCAGCAGCTCAGCGGGGGGGCTTCGTCCCGGGGAGCTGTTTTTT.

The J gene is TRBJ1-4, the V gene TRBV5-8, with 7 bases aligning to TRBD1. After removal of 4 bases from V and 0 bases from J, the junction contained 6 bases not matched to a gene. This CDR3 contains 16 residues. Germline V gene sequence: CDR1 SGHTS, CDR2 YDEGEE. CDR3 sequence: CASSDPGTATNEKLFF. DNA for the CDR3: TGTGCCAGCAGCGATCCCGGGACAGCAACTAATGAAAAACTGTTTTTT.

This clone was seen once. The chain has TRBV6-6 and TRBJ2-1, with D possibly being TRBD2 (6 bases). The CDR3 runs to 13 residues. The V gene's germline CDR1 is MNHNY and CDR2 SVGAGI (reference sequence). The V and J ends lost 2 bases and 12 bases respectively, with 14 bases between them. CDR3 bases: TGTGCCAGCAGTTACCCAAGGAGGGGAGGGCAGTTCTTC. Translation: CASSYPRRGGQFF.

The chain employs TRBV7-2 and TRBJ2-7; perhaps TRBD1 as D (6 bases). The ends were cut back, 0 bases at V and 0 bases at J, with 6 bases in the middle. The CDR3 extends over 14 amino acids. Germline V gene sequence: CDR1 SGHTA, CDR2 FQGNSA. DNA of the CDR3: TGTGCCAGCAGCTTAGCGGACAGCTCCTACGAGCAGTACTTC. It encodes CASSLADSSYEQYF.

The CDR3 reads CASSLEPRGRDQPQHF. CDR3 nucleotide sequence: TGTGCCAGCAGCTTAGAGCCTAGGGGGCGCGACCAGCCCCAGCATTTT. This sequence joins TRBV7-2 and TRBJ1-5; 7 bases align to TRBD1. CDR3 length: 16 residues. Losses at the gene ends were 1 base for V and 7 bases for J; bases not matched to a gene: 10. The V gene's germline CDR1 is SGHTA and CDR2 FQGNSA.

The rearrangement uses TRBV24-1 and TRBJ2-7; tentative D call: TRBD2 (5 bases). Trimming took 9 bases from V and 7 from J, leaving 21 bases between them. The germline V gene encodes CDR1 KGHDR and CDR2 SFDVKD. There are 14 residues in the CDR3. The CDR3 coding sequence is TGTGCCACCTCCGAGGGTCCCCGGATCGCGGAGCAGTACTTC. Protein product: CATSEGPRIAEQYF.

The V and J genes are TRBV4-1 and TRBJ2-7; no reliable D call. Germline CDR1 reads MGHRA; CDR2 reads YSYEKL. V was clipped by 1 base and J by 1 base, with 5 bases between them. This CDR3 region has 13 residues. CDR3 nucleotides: TGCGCCAGCAGCCAAGTTGAGTCCTACGAGCAGTACTTC. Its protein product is CASSQVESYEQYF.

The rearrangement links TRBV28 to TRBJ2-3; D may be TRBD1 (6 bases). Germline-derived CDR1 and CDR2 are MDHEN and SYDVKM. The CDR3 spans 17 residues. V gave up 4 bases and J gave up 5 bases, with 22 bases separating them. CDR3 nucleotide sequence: TGTGCCAGCAGTTCGCATCACAGGGTTGGGGCCATAGATACGCAGTATTTT. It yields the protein CASSSHHRVGAIDTQYF. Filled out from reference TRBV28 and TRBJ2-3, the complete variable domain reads DVKVTQSSRYLVKRTGEKVFLECVQDMDHENMFWYRQDPGLGLRLIYFSYDVKMKEKGDIPEGYSVSREKKERFSLILESASTNQTSMYLCASSSHHRVGAIDTQYFGPGTRLTVL.

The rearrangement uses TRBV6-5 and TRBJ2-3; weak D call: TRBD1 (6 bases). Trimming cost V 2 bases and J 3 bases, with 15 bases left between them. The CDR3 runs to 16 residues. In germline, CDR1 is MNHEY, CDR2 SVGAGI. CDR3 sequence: CASSYQGQWGTDTQYF. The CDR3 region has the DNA TGTGCCAGCAGTTACCAAGGACAGTGGGGGACAGATACGCAGTATTTT.

Here the CDR3 DNA reads TGTGCCAGCAGCTCCCCGCCCGGGGGTGCAACTAATGAAAAACTGTTTTTT. Protein product: CASSSPPGGATNEKLFF. The genes are TRBV7-2 and TRBJ1-4, with a possible D match to TRBD1 (5 bases). With 4 bases removed from V and 0 bases from J, the gap between germline ends came to 15 bases. There are 17 residues in the CDR3. The V gene's germline CDR1 is SGHTA and CDR2 FQGNSA.

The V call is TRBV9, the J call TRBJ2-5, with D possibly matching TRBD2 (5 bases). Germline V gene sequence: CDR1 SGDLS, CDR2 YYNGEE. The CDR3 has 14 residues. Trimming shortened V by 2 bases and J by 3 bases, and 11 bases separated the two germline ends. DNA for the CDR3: TGTGCCAGCAGCGTCTTTTCCGGGGAAGAGACCCAGTACTTC. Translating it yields CASSVFSGEETQYF.

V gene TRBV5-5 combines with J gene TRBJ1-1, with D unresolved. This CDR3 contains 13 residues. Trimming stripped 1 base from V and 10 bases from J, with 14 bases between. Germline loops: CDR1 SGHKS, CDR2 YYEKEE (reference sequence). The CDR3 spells CASSLNGQALAFF. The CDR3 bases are TGTGCCAGCAGCTTGAATGGGCAGGCATTAGCTTTCTTT. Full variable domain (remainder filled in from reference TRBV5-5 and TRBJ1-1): DAGVTQSPTHLIKTRGQQVTLRCSPISGHKSVSWYQQVLGQGPQFIFQYYEKEERGRGNFPDRFSARQFPNYSSELNVNALLLGDSALYLCASSLNGQALAFFGQGTRLTVV.

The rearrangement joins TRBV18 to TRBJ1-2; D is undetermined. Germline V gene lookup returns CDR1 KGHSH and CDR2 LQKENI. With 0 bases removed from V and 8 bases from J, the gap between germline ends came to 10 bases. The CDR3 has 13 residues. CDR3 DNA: TGTGCCAGCTCACCACCGGGGAGGACCGGCTACACCTTC. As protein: CASSPPGRTGYTF.

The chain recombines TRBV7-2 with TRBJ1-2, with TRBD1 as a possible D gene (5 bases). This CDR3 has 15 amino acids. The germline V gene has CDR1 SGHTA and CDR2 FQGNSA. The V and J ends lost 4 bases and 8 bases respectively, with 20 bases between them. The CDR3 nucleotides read TGTGCCAGCAGCTGGGGGGGACGGTCGAAAACAGGCTACACCTTC. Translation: CASSWGGRSKTGYTF.

As DNA, the CDR3 is TGTGCTAGTGGTTTGGTACTTCGTAGGGGGTCTGTAACCCTCCACTTT. It codes for CASGLVLRRGSVTLHF. The chain joins TRBV12-5 to TRBJ1-6, with a possible D match to TRBD1 (6 bases). The germline V gene has CDR1 LGHNT and CDR2 FRNRAP. Trimming stripped 0 bases from V and 14 bases from J, with 20 bases between. This CDR3 comprises 16 residues.

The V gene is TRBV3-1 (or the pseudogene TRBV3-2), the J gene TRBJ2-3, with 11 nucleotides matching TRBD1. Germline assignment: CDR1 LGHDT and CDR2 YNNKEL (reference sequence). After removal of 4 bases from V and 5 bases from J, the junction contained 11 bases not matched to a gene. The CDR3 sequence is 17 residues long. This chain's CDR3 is CASSPYTDRGLRDTQYF. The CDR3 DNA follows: TGTGCCAGCAGCCCTTACACGGACAGGGGGCTGAGAGATACGCAGTATTTT.

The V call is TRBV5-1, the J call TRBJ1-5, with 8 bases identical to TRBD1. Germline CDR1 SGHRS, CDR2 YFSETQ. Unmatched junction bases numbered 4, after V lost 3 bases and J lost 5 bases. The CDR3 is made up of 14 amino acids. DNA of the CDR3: TGCGCCAGCAGCTCAGGGGGCGCGGATCAGCCCCAGCATTTT. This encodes CASSSGGADQPQHF. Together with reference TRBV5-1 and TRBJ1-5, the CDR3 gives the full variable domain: KAGVTQTPRYLIKTRGQQVTLSCSPISGHRSVSWYQQTPGQGLQFLFEYFSETQRNKGNFPGRFSGRQFSNSRSEMNVSTLELGDSALYLCASSSGGADQPQHFGDGTRLSIL.

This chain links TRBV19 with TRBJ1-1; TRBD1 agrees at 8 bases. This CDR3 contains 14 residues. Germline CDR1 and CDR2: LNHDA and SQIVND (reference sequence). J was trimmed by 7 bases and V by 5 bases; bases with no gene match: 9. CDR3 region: CASSPPGQAREAFF. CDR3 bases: TGTGCCAGTAGTCCCCCGGGACAGGCCCGTGAAGCTTTCTTT.